This T cell receptor (beta chain) was captured by sequencing in a study of prognosis after radiotherapy for stage I lung cancer. Study-level information: For radiotherapy, patients got SBRT split into 3 to 5 fractions, giving a biologically effective dose of at least 100 Gy. Study outcomes and limitations: Shannon entropy after stereotactic body radiation therapy was lower in patients who developed distant metastases. Unique TCR clone counts were lower following stereotactic body radiation therapy (median roughly 9,300 versus 7,200).

Multiplex PCR in two rounds served to amplify TCR beta CDR3 from genomic DNA. First-round PCR employed TRBV- and TRBJ-specific primers for each gene. TCRdb redid the calling of the multiplex PCR reads with MiXCR, one entry per CDR3 protein. The sample lists fewer than 25,000 distinct CDR3 sequences, 43% occurring once. This clonotype occurred once. Its antigen is still unknown. Collection of peripheral blood, in a volume of roughly 6 milliliters, was performed at each of two time points. The germline V gene encodes CDR1 SGHTA and CDR2 FQGTGA. The CDR3 consists of 16 residues. V is TRBV7-3 and J is TRBJ2-3, with D uncertain. The J call is in doubt because the DNA end fits TRBJ1-5 better. The sample consisted of PBMCs, taken before or after stereotactic body radiation therapy (not recorded which). The sequence came from a donor of 50 years or more with non-small cell lung cancer. CDR3 protein: CASGPPSAGGWDTQHF. The CDR3 DNA follows: TGTGCCAGCGGGCCCCCCTCGGCGGGAGGGTGGGATACGCAGCATTTT.